This T cell receptor (beta chain) stems from a study of blood T cells in healthy people across ages. Turning to the study itself: Per two T cells, template switching captured roughly one barcoded beta molecule.

On this clonotype: The target antigen is unknown.

Findings and limits, study-wide: As naive T cell percentage varied, TCR beta diversity correlated strongly with it.

Per germline, CDR1 SEHNR and CDR2 FQNEAQ (reference sequence). The CDR3 has 16 residues. The V gene lost 1 base and the J gene lost 3 bases, with 16 bases spanning the gap. Using a J-beta primer mix together with a sample-barcoded 5' primer, a second PCR was run for about 6 to 12 cycles. Each CDR3 protein is one row after TCRdb ran MiXCR on the 5' RACE reads. The sample yields about 690,000 distinct CDR3 sequences, 40% to 45% seen once. V is TRBV7-9 and J is TRBJ2-7, with a weak D call TRBD2 (5 bases). Material: blood. The origin of this receptor is a man at least 80 years old in good health. The CDR3 protein is CASSLESVRASYEQYF. The CDR3 coding sequence is TGTGCCAGCAGCTTAGAAAGTGTGCGGGCCAGCTACGAGCAGTACTTC.